This T cell receptor beta chain was sequenced for a study of cytomegalovirus exposure and HLA in healthy donors. The PCR was carried out with 60 Vbeta primers and 13 Jbeta primers. Assay: immunoSEQ multiplex PCR; the TCRdb copy retains only in-frame clones and omits some. The sample yields approximately 110,000 clones, around 78% seen once. CDR3 length: 13 amino acids. Trimming shortened V by 3 bases and J by 7 bases, and 12 bases separated the two germline ends. From germline, CDR1 is MNHNS and CDR2 SASEGT. Sequenced input: PBMCs. The sequence came from a man aged 55 to 70 in good health and CMV-seropositive. The gene calls are TRBV6-1 and TRBJ1-2, with D unclear. CDR3 nucleotides: TGTGCCAGCAGTGAGGAGGGCGTGGGTGGCTACACCTTC. Translating it yields CASSEEGVGGYTF.